The T cell receptor beta chain under discussion was sequenced for a study of blood T cell repertoires in COVID-19. In the study overall: The United States, Italy and Spain supplied acute and convalescent COVID-19 samples. PBMCs, B-cell-depleted T cells, or T cells provided the cDNA or gDNA that made up the material.

Authors' methods: Estimation of nucleated cell counts relied on the amplification of reference gene primers. Repertoires were generated with immunoSEQ multiplex PCR, while TCRdb's copy carries only in-frame clones and drops some. V and J calls and clone size are those listed in that table; D and trimming were worked out from the DNA. The repertoire holds tens of thousands of clones, with roughly 88% as singletons. The sequencing sample was made of peripheral blood. This receptor was taken from a human donor with active COVID-19. The donor label of this sample is uncertain.

CDR3 protein: CASSQLAGGYNEQFF. For the CDR3, the DNA is TGTGCCAGCAGCCAGCTAGCGGGGGGGTACAATGAGCAGTTCTTC. This chain uses TRBV14 with TRBJ2-1; 12 nucleotides agree with TRBD2. Trimming cost V 3 bases and J 4 bases; bases outside gene matches: 1. Germline V gene lookup returns CDR1 SGHDN and CDR2 FVKESK. The CDR3 loop spans 15 amino acids. The full variable domain, completed using reference TRBV14 and TRBJ2-1, is EAGVTQFPSHSVIEKGQTVTLRCDPISGHDNLYWYRRVMGKEIKFLLHFVKESKQDESGMPNNRFLAERTGGTYSTLKVQPAELEDSGVYFCASSQLAGGYNEQFFGPGTRLTVL.